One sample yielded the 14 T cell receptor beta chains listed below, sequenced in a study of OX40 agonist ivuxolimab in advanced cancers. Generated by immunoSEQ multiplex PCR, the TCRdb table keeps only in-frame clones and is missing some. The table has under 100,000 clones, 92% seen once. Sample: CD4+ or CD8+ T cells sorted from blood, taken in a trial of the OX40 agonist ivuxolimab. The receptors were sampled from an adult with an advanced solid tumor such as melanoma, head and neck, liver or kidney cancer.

CDR3 sequence reads: CASGTSGGWYEQFF. The DNA of the CDR3 is TGCGCCAGCGGTACTAGCGGGGGGTGGTATGAGCAGTTCTTC. The chain employs TRBV10-1 and TRBJ2-1; 12 bases map to TRBD2. Germline assignment: CDR1 WNHNN and CDR2 SYGVQD (reference sequence). V lost 8 bases to trimming and J lost 8 bases; unmatched junction nucleotides: 7. The CDR3 is made up of 14 amino acids.

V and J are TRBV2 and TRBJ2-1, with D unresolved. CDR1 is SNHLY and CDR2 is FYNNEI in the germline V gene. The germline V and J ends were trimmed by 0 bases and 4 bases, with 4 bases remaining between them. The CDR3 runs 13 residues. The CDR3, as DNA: TGTGCCAGCAGTGAAGCGACATACAATGAGCAGTTCTTC. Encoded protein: CASSEATYNEQFF.

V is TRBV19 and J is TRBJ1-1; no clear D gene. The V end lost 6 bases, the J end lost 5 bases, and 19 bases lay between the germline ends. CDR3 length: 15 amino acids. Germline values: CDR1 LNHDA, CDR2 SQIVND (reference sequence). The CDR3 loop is CASRDPSGPGTEAFF. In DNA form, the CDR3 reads TGTGCCAGTAGGGACCCTTCGGGCCCCGGGACTGAAGCTTTCTTT.

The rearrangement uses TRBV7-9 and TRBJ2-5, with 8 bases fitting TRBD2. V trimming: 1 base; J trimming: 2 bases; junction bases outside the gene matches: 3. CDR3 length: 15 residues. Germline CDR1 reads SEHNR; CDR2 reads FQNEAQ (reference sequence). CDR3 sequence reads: CASSLDRGGQETQYF. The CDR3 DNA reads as TGTGCCAGCAGCTTAGATCGGGGGGGTCAAGAGACCCAGTACTTC.

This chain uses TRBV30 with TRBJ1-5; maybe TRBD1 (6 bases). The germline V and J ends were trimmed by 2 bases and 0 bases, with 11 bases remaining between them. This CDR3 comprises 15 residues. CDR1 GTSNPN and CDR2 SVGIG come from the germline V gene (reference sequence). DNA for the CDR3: TGTGCCTGGAGTACCCCGGACAGTAGCAATCAGCCCCAGCATTTT. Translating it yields CAWSTPDSSNQPQHF.

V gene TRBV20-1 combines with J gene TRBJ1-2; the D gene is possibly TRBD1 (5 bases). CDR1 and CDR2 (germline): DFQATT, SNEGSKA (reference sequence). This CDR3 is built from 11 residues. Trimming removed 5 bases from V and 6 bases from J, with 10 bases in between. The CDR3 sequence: CSAPETDGYTF. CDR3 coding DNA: TGCAGTGCTCCCGAGACAGATGGCTACACCTTC.

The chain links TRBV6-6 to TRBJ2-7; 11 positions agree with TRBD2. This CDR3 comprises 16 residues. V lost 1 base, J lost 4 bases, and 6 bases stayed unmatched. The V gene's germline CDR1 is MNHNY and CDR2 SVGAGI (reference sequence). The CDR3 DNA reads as TGTGCCAGCAGTTACTTAGCGGGAGGGAGGGGGTACGAGCAGTACTTC. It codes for CASSYLAGGRGYEQYF.

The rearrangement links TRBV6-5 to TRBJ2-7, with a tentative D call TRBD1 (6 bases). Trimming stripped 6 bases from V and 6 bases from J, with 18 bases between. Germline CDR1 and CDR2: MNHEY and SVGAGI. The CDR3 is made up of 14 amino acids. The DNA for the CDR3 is TGTGCCAGCAGACACCAGGGGCCTTCCCCCGAGCAGTACTTC. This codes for CASRHQGPSPEQYF.

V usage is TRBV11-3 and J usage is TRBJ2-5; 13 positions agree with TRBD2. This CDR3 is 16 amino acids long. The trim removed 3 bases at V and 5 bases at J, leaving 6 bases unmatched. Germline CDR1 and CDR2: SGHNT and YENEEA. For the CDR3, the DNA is TGTGCCAGCAGCTTCCTACTAGCGGGAGGGGATGAGACCCAGTACTTC. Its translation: CASSFLLAGGDETQYF.

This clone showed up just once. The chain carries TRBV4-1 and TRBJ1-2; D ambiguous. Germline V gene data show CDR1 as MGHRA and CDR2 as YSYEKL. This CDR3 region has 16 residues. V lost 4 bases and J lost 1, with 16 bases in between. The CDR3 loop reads CASSPTPEGFNYGYTF. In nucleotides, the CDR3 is TGCGCCAGCAGCCCTACCCCGGAGGGTTTTAACTATGGCTACACCTTC.

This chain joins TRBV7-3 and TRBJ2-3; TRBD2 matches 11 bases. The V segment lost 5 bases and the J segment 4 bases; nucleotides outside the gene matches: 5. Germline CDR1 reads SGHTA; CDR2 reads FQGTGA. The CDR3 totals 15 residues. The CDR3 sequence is CASSKTSGSSDTQYF. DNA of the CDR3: TGTGCCAGCAGCAAAACTAGCGGGAGTTCAGATACGCAGTATTTT.

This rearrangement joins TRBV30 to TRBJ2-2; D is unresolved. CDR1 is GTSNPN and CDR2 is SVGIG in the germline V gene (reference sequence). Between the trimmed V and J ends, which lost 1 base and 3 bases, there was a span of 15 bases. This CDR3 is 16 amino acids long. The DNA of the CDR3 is TGTGCCTGGAGTGCAGGTCTGCGCTTGGACACCGGGGAGCTGTTTTTT. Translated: CAWSAGLRLDTGELFF.

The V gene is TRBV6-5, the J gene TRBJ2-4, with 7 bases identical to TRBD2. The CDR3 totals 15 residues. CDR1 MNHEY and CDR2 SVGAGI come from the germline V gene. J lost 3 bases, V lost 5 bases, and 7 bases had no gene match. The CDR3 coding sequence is TGTGCCAGCAGTCACGGCCCGGGGGGCAAAAACATTCAGTACTTC. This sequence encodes CASSHGPGGKNIQYF.

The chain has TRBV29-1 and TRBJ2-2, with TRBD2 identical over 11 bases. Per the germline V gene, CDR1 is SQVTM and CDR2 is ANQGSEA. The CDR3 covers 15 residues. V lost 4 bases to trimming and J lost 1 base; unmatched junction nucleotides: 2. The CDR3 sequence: CSVGLAGGNTGELFF. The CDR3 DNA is TGCAGCGTTGGGCTAGCGGGGGGGAACACCGGGGAGCTGTTTTTT.